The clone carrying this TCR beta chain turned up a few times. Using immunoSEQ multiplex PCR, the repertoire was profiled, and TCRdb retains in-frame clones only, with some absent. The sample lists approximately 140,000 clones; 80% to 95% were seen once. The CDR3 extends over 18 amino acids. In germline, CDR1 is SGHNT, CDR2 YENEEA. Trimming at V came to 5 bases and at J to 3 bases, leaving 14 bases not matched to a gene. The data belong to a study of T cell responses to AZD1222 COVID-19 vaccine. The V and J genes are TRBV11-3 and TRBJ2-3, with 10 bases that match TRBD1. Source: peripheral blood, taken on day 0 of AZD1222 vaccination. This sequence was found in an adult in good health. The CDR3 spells CASSPGGSGTGATDTQYF. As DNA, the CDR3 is TGTGCCAGCAGCCCAGGGGGTTCCGGGACAGGGGCGACAGATACGCAGTATTTT.